The 14 T cell receptor beta chains given below trace back to one sample, sequenced in a study of cytomegalovirus exposure and HLA in healthy donors. Generated by immunoSEQ multiplex PCR, the TCRdb table keeps only in-frame clones and is missing some. This table holds 150,000 to 200,000 clones, roughly nine tenths found once. Sequencing was performed on PBMCs. The receptors were sampled from a woman in her late teens or twenties in good health and CMV-seropositive.

The J gene is TRBJ2-2, the V gene TRBV2; perhaps TRBD2 as D (6 bases). Germline V gene lookup returns CDR1 SNHLY and CDR2 FYNNEI. The length of the CDR3 is 13 residues. V gave up 6 bases and J gave up 4 bases, with 9 bases separating them. This CDR3 reads CASRALATGELFF. Written as DNA, the CDR3 is TGTGCCAGCAGGGCACTAGCCACCGGGGAGCTGTTTTTT.

This clone showed up just once. The chain links TRBV7-2 to TRBJ2-3; TRBD1 is a possible D gene (6 bases). The V end was cut by 5 bases, the J end by 2 bases, with 17 bases between. The CDR3 totals 16 residues. Per the germline V gene, CDR1 is SGHTA and CDR2 is FQGNSA. The CDR3 loop reads CASSAWDTLLTDTQYF. The DNA for the CDR3 is TGTGCCAGCAGCGCGTGGGACACCCTTCTCACAGATACGCAGTATTTT.

This clone showed up just once. The chain links TRBV2 to TRBJ2-1, with 9 bases lining up with TRBD1. Looked up from germline, CDR1 is SNHLY and CDR2 is FYNNEI. The CDR3 is 17 residues long. Trimming cost V 6 bases and J 5 bases; bases outside gene matches: 14. For the CDR3, the DNA is TGTGCCAGCAGCTCCCGCCCCGGGACAGGGTTTAACAATGAGCAGTTCTTC. This gives the protein CASSSRPGTGFNNEQFF.

V and J are TRBV4-1 and TRBJ2-1, with no clear D. The germline V and J ends were trimmed by 4 bases and 8 bases, with 12 bases remaining between them. CDR3 length: 13 amino acids. The germline gives CDR1 MGHRA, CDR2 YSYEKL. CDR3 nucleotides: TGCGCCAGCAGCCCGGTCTTTTCGGATGAGCAGTTCTTC. Translated, it gives CASSPVFSDEQFF.

The chain employs TRBV7-2 and TRBJ1-5; no clear D. The germline V gene encodes CDR1 SGHTA and CDR2 FQGNSA. Deletions cut 5 bases from V and 0 bases from J, with 5 bases between. This CDR3 is 13 amino acids long. For the CDR3, the DNA is TGTGCCAGCAGCCCCAATAGCAATCAGCCCCAGCATTTT. Translation: CASSPNSNQPQHF.

The table lists this clone with a count of one. V and J are TRBV7-8 and TRBJ2-6; D uncertain. The germline CDR1 and CDR2 sequences are SGHVS and FQNEAQ. V shed 5 bases and J shed 2 bases, with 13 bases lying between them. This CDR3 is 16 amino acids long. In nucleotides, the CDR3 is TGTGCCAGCAGCCGCTCAACTGCTCCTGGGGCCAACGTCCTGACTTTC. It codes for CASSRSTAPGANVLTF.

This clone showed up just once. This chain links TRBV11-2 with TRBJ1-1, with a weak D call TRBD1 (5 bases). Germline lookup yields CDR1 SGHAT and CDR2 FQNNGV. V gave up 0 bases and J gave up 5 bases, with 13 bases separating them. This CDR3 is built from 15 residues. CDR3 in DNA: TGTGCCAGCAGCTTAGAGGGGGGAAGGGGAACTGAAGCTTTCTTT. It is translated as CASSLEGGRGTEAFF.

The chain employs TRBV6-1 and TRBJ2-7, with 10 bases aligning to TRBD1. V trimming: 1 base; J trimming: 3 bases; junction bases outside the gene matches: 3. Germline V gives CDR1 MNHNS, CDR2 SASEGT. This CDR3 has 15 amino acids. The CDR3 DNA sequence: TGTGCCAGCAGTGAAGGGGGACAGGGGTTCTACGAGCAGTACTTC. Protein product: CASSEGGQGFYEQYF.

This sequence joins TRBV7-9 and TRBJ1-4; D not certain. V was cut by 3 bases and J by 1 base, with 9 bases left in between. Germline assignment: CDR1 SEHNR and CDR2 FQNEAQ (reference sequence). The CDR3 is 15 amino acids. DNA of the CDR3: TGTGCCAGCAGCTTCGGGAGAATAACTAATGAAAAACTGTTTTTT. The encoded protein is CASSFGRITNEKLFF.

The chain recombines TRBV7-9 with TRBJ1-1; possible D gene TRBD1, 6 bases. This CDR3 has 14 residues. V was pared by 5 bases and J by 6 bases, with 16 bases between. Germline loops: CDR1 SEHNR, CDR2 FQNEAQ (reference sequence). DNA of the CDR3: TGTGCCAGCAGCCCCTCAGGGGTGAGGCCTGAAGCTTTCTTT. Translation gives CASSPSGVRPEAFF.

The chain is built from TRBV28 and TRBJ2-5; perhaps TRBD2 as D (7 bases). The ends were cut back, 6 bases at V and 4 bases at J, with 15 bases in the middle. CDR3 length: 14 amino acids. Germline CDR1 MDHEN, CDR2 SYDVKM. The CDR3 region is CASSGPGGRETQYF. The CDR3 nucleotides read TGTGCCAGCAGCGGCCCGGGGGGCCGAGAGACCCAGTACTTC. The whole variable domain, filled in from reference TRBV28 and TRBJ2-5, reads DVKVTQSSRYLVKRTGEKVFLECVQDMDHENMFWYRQDPGLGLRLIYFSYDVKMKEKGDIPEGYSVSREKKERFSLILESASTNQTSMYLCASSGPGGRETQYFGPGTRLLVL.

The gene calls are TRBV28 and TRBJ1-5; D may be TRBD1 (5 bases). With 6 bases removed from V and 4 bases from J, the gap between germline ends came to 19 bases. The CDR3 covers 16 residues. Germline V gives CDR1 MDHEN, CDR2 SYDVKM. CDR3 loop: CASSLSQGYRNQPQHF. CDR3 DNA sequence: TGTGCCAGCAGCCTTTCCCAGGGTTATAGGAATCAGCCCCAGCATTTT.

The chain couples TRBV12-5 to TRBJ2-3; possibly TRBD2 for D (6 bases). There are 13 residues in the CDR3. The germline V and J ends were trimmed by 6 bases and 3 bases, with 10 bases remaining between them. Germline loops: CDR1 LGHNT, CDR2 FRNRAP. This CDR3 reads CASGGGFTDTQYF. In nucleotides, the CDR3 is TGTGCTAGTGGGGGGGGATTTACAGATACGCAGTATTTT.

This clone was counted once. CDR3 DNA: TGTGCCAGCAGTCCCCTACAGTCCGAGCAGTACTTC. Translation gives CASSPLQSEQYF. V is TRBV6-6 and J is TRBJ2-7; no reliable D call. Between the trimmed V and J ends, which lost 5 bases and 6 bases, there was a span of 11 bases. CDR1 and CDR2 from the germline V gene are MNHNY and SVGAGI (reference sequence). The CDR3 is 12 amino acids.